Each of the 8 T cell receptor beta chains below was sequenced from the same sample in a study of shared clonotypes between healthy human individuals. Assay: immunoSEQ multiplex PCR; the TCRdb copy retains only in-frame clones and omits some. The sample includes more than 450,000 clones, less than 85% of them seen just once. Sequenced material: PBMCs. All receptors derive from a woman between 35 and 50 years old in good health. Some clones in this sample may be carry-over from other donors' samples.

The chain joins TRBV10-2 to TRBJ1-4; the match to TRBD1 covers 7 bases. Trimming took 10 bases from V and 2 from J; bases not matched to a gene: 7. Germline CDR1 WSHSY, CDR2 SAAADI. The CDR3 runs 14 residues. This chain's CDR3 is CATRDSATNEKLFF. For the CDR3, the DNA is TGCGCCACGCGGGACAGCGCTACTAATGAAAAACTGTTTTTT.

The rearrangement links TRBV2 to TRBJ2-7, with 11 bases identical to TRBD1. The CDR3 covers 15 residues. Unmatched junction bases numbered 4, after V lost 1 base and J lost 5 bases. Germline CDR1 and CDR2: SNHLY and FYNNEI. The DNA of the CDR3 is TGTGCCAGCAGTGAAGGAGGGACAGGGGGACACGAGCAGTACTTC. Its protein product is CASSEGGTGGHEQYF.

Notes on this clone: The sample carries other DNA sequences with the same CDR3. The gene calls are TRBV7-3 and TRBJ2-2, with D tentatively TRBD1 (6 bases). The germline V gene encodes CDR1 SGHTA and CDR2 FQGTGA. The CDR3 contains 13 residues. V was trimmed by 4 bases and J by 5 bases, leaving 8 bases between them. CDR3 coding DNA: TGTGCCAGCAGCTCAACAGGGACCGGGGAGCTGTTTTTT. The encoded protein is CASSSTGTGELFF.

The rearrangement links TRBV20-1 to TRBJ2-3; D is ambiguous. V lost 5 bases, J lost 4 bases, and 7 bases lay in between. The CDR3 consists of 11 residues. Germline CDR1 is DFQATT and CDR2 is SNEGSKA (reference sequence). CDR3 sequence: CSALLADTQYF. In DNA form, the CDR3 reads TGCAGTGCTCTCTTGGCAGATACGCAGTATTTT.

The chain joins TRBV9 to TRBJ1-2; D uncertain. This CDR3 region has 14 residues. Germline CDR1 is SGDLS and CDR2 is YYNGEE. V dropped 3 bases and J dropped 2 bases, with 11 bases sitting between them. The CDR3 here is CASSETPQNYGYTF. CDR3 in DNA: TGTGCCAGCAGCGAAACACCACAGAACTATGGCTACACCTTC.

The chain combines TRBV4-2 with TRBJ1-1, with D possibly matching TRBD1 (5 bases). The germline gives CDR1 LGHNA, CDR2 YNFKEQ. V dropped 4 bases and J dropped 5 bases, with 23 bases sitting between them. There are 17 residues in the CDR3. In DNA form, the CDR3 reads TGTGCCAGCAGCCTAGGGGCGGACGGACAAATTAGAACTGAAGCTTTCTTT. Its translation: CASSLGADGQIRTEAFF.

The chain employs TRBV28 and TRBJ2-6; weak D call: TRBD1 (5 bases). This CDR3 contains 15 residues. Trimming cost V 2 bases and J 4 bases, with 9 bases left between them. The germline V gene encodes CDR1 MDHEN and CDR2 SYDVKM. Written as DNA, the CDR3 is TGTGCCAGCAGTTTAATGGGGCGCGGGGCCAACGTCCTGACTTTC. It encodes CASSLMGRGANVLTF.

CDR3 in amino acids: CSVSLAENEQFF. CDR3 in DNA: TGCAGCGTTTCTCTAGCTGAGAATGAGCAGTTCTTC. The chain carries TRBV29-1 and TRBJ2-1; D possibly corresponds to TRBD2 (5 bases). Germline CDR1 SQVTM, CDR2 ANQGSEA. This CDR3 has 12 amino acids. Trimming removed 5 bases from V and 7 bases from J, with 12 bases in between.